This entry is about one T cell receptor (beta chain). This clonotype occurred a few times. The antigen it recognizes is unknown. Base qualities are not recorded, but no much larger clone differs from it by a single base. The sample's time point label is to be understood as: pre-sensitization, week 0. Interpreted using the paper, the treatment or condition label stands for: therapeutic diphenylcyclopropenone sensitization with weekly scalp DPC. At each patch-test visit, blood was drawn before the patch test was applied. To be eligible, patients had to be aged 18 to 70, diagnosed with alopecia and judged suitable for DPC therapy, while pregnant patients were excluded. Total RNA was isolated from unfractionated whole blood collected in Tempus Blood RNA tubes. This sample stems from a study of human T cells and chemical hapten exposure (dated by TCRdb to the early 2020s). Study-wide context: For sensitization, 2% DPC in acetone was applied to an approximately 2 cm by approximately 2 cm area of upper inner arm skin. Throughout the roughly 24-week study period, patients were also given weekly therapeutic DPC doses on the scalp. Patch testing was performed on the upper back with Finn chambers containing 0.01% DPC, and the patch tests were scored after 6 days according to International Contact Dermatitis Research Group standards. The mostly female patient cohort included alopecia areata with under or over 50% scalp involvement, alopecia totalis and alopecia universalis. Libraries were combined into a pool for sequencing, and differences in TCR yield between samples came mainly from small differences in library volumes within the pool. The study tracked peripheral blood TCR repertoire changes in vivo during primary and secondary sensitization to the hapten diphenylcyclopropenone (DPC) in alopecia patients. Patient blood was sampled pre-sensitization (week 0) and at 2, 6 and about 24 weeks after DPC sensitization. Blood for TCR sequencing was provided by twenty-nine alopecia patients at one to four time points (pre-sensitization, 2, 6 and 24 weeks).

General findings and caveats noted by the study authors: All patients had alopecia, a presumed autoimmune disease, so their immune response might differ from that of healthy individuals. Significantly more large CDR3 similarity clusters were formed by expanded TCRs than by pre-sensitization or healthy control sets, consistent with antigen-driven responses. DPC sensitization did not change the number of TCRs with a frequency above 1 in 1000, and there was no evidence of changes in global repertoire structure. Patch test score correlated positively with the number of PT1 expanded TCRs, reaching significance at thresholds 8, 16 and 32 but not at 4. Repeated subsampling changed both the strength of the expansion versus patch-test correlation and the threshold at which the correlation became significant.

As encoded in the germline V gene (reference sequence), CDR1 is SGHNT while CDR2 is YYREEE. V is shortened by 0 bases, J by 9 bases, and the region joining them spans 7 bases. There are 13 amino acids in the CDR3, from cysteine to phenylalanine inclusive. CDR3 DNA is the only sequence kept; it has 39 bases, read in frame from the first base. The library was obtained by RACE. The instrument given in TCRdb is NextSeq 500. During library preparation, unique molecular identifiers were attached to individual cDNA molecules so that TCRs could be counted quantitatively and reproducibly. Each blood RNA sample was used to sequence both TCR alpha and TCR beta chains. Concerning the study's data processing: Samples had a median of 95,638 TCRs, with a range from about 23,224 to 700,000. The Decombinator software suite was used to annotate the V, J and CDR3 of the TCR reads. For the PS versus PT1 abundance plots, all samples were subsampled to the same number of TCRs (28,000). Expanded TCRs were defined as absent before sensitization and observed at least eight times at the 2-week time point. The public reads were reprocessed in TCRdb via fastp at Q25 and MiXCR, keeping in-frame beta chains. Entries are consolidated by CDR3 protein sequence, retaining the most common genes and DNA. The V and J calls and clone size come from TCRdb's table, not from the authors' own analysis. This sample lists roughly 100,000 distinct CDR3 sequences; 12% were detected once. The top ten constitute 1.5% to 2% of the sample.

Recombination linked TRBV5-4 to TRBJ1-6, with the D gene uncertain. The sequences come from whole blood, collected in connection with sensitization to the hapten diphenylcyclopropenone (DPC). The origin of this receptor is a woman in her fifties or sixties with alopecia areata. Some clones in this sample may be carry-over from other donors' samples. This receptor has the CDR3 CASSLEGSSPLHF. Here is the DNA: TGTGCCAGCAGCTTGGAAGGGAGTTCACCCCTCCACTTT.